One sample yielded the 15 T cell receptor beta chains listed below, sequenced in a study of T cell responses to AZD1222 COVID-19 vaccine. Here immunoSEQ multiplex PCR was the method, and the copy in TCRdb shows in-frame clones only, minus some. Of roughly 80,000 clones listed, approximately 90% are singletons. Sequences were derived from peripheral blood, sampled 28 days after the second AZD1222 dose. The source is an adult who received the AZD1222 COVID-19 vaccine.

The chain combines TRBV7-3 with TRBJ1-1; 8 bases fit TRBD1. Per germline, CDR1 SGHTA and CDR2 FQGTGA. The V and J ends lost 4 bases and 10 bases, in that order; junction bases with no gene match: 8. This CDR3 spans 13 amino acids. In nucleotides, the CDR3 is TGTGCCAGCAGCTCGGACAGGGACGGCGGAGCTTTCTTT. Translated: CASSSDRDGGAFF.

This rearrangement joins TRBV2 to TRBJ2-5; maybe TRBD1 (7 bases). Germline loops: CDR1 SNHLY, CDR2 FYNNEI. V lost 2 bases and J lost 4, with 11 bases in between. The CDR3 totals 14 residues. The CDR3 DNA is TGTGCCAGCAGTGAAAGGAGGGGGCGAGAGACCCAGTACTTC. It encodes CASSERRGRETQYF. Full variable domain (remainder filled in from reference TRBV2 and TRBJ2-5): EPEVTQTPSHQVTQMGQEVILRCVPISNHLYFYWYRQILGQKVEFLVSFYNNEISEKSEIFDDQFSVERPDGSNFTLKIRSTKLEDSAMYFCASSERRGRETQYFGPGTRLLVL.

CDR3 nucleotides: TGTGCCAGCAGCTTAACGAGTACCAACACTGAAGCTTTCTTT. This gives the protein CASSLTSTNTEAFF. The chain links TRBV7-3 to TRBJ1-1; D is ambiguous. Trimming removed 0 bases from V and 2 bases from J, with 7 bases in between. CDR3 length: 14 amino acids. Germline loops: CDR1 SGHTA, CDR2 FQGTGA.

The chain carries TRBV5-1 and TRBJ2-7; D gene unclear. The V end was cut by 4 bases, the J end by 0 bases, with 14 bases between. The germline V gene encodes CDR1 SGHRS and CDR2 YFSETQ. The CDR3 is 15 residues long. This CDR3 is CASSRVTQSSYEQYF. The CDR3 nucleotides are TGCGCCAGCAGCAGAGTCACACAGAGCTCCTACGAGCAGTACTTC.

This chain links TRBV24-1 with TRBJ2-2; 8 positions agree with TRBD1. Losses at the gene ends were 1 base for V and 6 bases for J; bases not matched to a gene: 9. The CDR3 has 17 residues. Germline V gene sequence: CDR1 KGHDR, CDR2 SFDVKD. The CDR3 reads CATSDFAGQGSAGELFF. The CDR3 coding sequence is TGTGCCACCAGTGATTTTGCCGGACAGGGTTCTGCCGGGGAGCTGTTTTTT.

The rearrangement links TRBV5-4 to TRBJ1-1; possible D gene TRBD1, 5 bases. The CDR3 consists of 13 residues. The germline V gene encodes CDR1 SGHNT and CDR2 YYREEE (reference sequence). Trimming removed 5 bases at V and 2 bases at J, with 10 bases between. CDR3 sequence (DNA): TGTGCCAGCAGTCGGACATCTAACACTGAAGCTTTCTTT. It codes for CASSRTSNTEAFF.

The chain carries TRBV4-2 and TRBJ1-1; D might be TRBD1 (5 bases). CDR1 LGHNA and CDR2 YNFKEQ come from the germline V gene. The CDR3 is made up of 15 amino acids. V shed 0 bases and J shed 4 bases, with 12 bases lying between them. The chain's CDR3 is CASSQEARVGTEAFF. In nucleotides, the CDR3 is TGTGCCAGCAGCCAAGAGGCCAGGGTGGGCACTGAAGCTTTCTTT.

The CDR3 loop reads CASSVVREPTGELFF. The CDR3, as DNA: TGTGCCAGCAGCGTAGTAAGGGAACCCACCGGGGAGCTGTTTTTT. This chain joins TRBV9 and TRBJ2-2; D remains unclear. The CDR3 runs 15 residues. V lost 0 bases and J 4 bases, leaving 10 bases between the germline ends. Germline V gene sequence: CDR1 SGDLS, CDR2 YYNGEE.

The V gene is TRBV9, the J gene TRBJ2-1; D tentatively reads TRBD1 or TRBD2 (5 bases each). CDR1 and CDR2 from the germline V gene are SGDLS and YYNGEE. The CDR3 extends over 16 amino acids. Trimming cost V 0 bases and J 3 bases, with 13 bases left between them. CDR3 sequence (DNA): TGTGCCAGCAGCGTAGCCCCTGGGGGAAACTACAATGAGCAGTTCTTC. As protein: CASSVAPGGNYNEQFF.

The rearrangement uses TRBV12-3 or TRBV12-4 and TRBJ1-6; D unresolved. Trimming stripped 8 bases from V and 15 bases from J, with 17 bases between. The CDR3 spans 12 residues. This chain's CDR3 is CASGSDFEDLHF. In DNA, the CDR3 is TGTGCCAGCGGCTCTGATTTCGAAGACCTCCACTTT.

This chain uses TRBV11-3 with TRBJ1-1; TRBD1 agrees at 7 bases. The V gene's germline CDR1 is SGHNT and CDR2 YENEEA. The CDR3 contains 16 residues. The J segment lost 8 bases and the V segment lost 1 base, leaving 13 bases of the junction unmatched. The CDR3 protein is CASSLGTTGLGSEAFF. The DNA of the CDR3 is TGTGCCAGCAGCTTAGGTACGACAGGGCTCGGAAGCGAAGCTTTCTTT. Based on the CDR3 plus reference TRBV11-3 and TRBJ1-1, the full variable domain is EAGVVQSPRYKIIEKKQPVAFWCNPISGHNTLYWYLQNLGQGPELLIRYENEEAVDDSQLPKDRFSAERLKGVDSTLKIQPAELGDSAVYLCASSLGTTGLGSEAFFGQGTRLTVV.

This chain links TRBV9 with TRBJ2-5; TRBD1 matches 8 bases. V gave up 2 bases and J gave up 0 bases; unmatched junction bases: 0. This CDR3 contains 14 residues. Germline V gene lookup returns CDR1 SGDLS and CDR2 YYNGEE. CDR3 nucleotides: TGTGCCAGCAGCGTGGGACAGGACCAAGAGACCCAGTACTTC. Encoded protein: CASSVGQDQETQYF.

This clone was observed a single time. This chain joins TRBV11-2 and TRBJ2-2; TRBD1 or TRBD2 may be the D gene (5 bases each). Germline V CDR1 and CDR2: SGHAT, FQNNGV. V lost 0 bases, J lost 4 bases, and 15 bases lay in between. This CDR3 comprises 17 residues. This CDR3 reads CASSLDRGSLSTGELFF. The CDR3 DNA follows: TGTGCCAGCAGCTTAGATCGGGGCTCCCTGAGCACCGGGGAGCTGTTTTTT. Drawing the rest from reference TRBV11-2 and TRBJ2-2, the complete variable domain is EAGVAQSPRYKIIEKRQSVAFWCNPISGHATLYWYQQILGQGPKLLIQFQNNGVVDDSQLPKDRFSAERLKGVDSTLKIQPAKLEDSAVYLCASSLDRGSLSTGELFFGEGSRLTVL.

This chain links TRBV19 with TRBJ2-2; tentatively, D is TRBD1 (6 bases). CDR1 is LNHDA, CDR2 SQIVND, per germline (reference sequence). The V end lost 5 bases, the J end lost 0 bases, and 10 bases lay between the germline ends. CDR3 length: 15 residues. CDR3 amino acids: CASSLDRSNTGELFF. CDR3 sequence (DNA): TGTGCCAGTAGTCTGGACAGATCGAACACCGGGGAGCTGTTTTTT. Looking up the rest from reference TRBV19 and TRBJ2-2 gives the full variable domain: DGGITQSPKYLFRKEGQNVTLSCEQNLNHDAMYWYRQDPGQGLRLIYYSQIVNDFQKGDIAEGYSVSREKKESFPLTVTSAQKNPTAFYLCASSLDRSNTGELFFGEGSRLTVL.

V gene TRBV5-4 combines with J gene TRBJ2-7; 8 bases are shared with TRBD1. V lost 1 base and J lost 3; bases outside the gene matches: 6. The germline V gene has CDR1 SGHNT and CDR2 YYREEE (reference sequence). The CDR3 has 15 amino acids. In DNA, the CDR3 is TGTGCCAGCAGCTTGTCCGCAGGGGGCGACTACGAGCAGTACTTC. This translates into CASSLSAGGDYEQYF.